The next 29 T cell receptor beta chains were all read from a single sample in a study of PD-1 blockade in mismatch repair-deficient tumors listed by TCRdb under 2017. The library came from the immunoSEQ multiplex PCR assay. TCRdb took this table from immuneACCESS and kept in-frame rearrangements with V and J called. Such tables lack part of the clones; where checked against another copy, unresolved V genes explain under half of the gap, and the rest is unexplained. The sample table lists about 120,000 clones, roughly 86% of them with a count of one. The ten biggest clones cover 10% to 15% of the sample. Source: peripheral blood, taken approximately 72 weeks after starting pembrolizumab. The receptors shown here come from an adult with mismatch repair-deficient cancer.

The chain has TRBV11-2 and TRBJ2-7; 8 bases match TRBD1. The CDR3 spans 14 residues. Germline V gene data show CDR1 as SGHAT and CDR2 as FQNNGV. J lost 5 bases, V lost 1 base, and 4 bases had no gene match. This CDR3 reads CASSLGATGDEQYF. The CDR3 DNA sequence: TGTGCCAGCAGCTTAGGGGCGACAGGGGACGAGCAGTACTTC.

In this sample, this clone turned up a few times. The same CDR3 arises from other DNA sequences in this sample as well. The CDR3 region is CASSLGNQPQHF. The CDR3 region has the DNA TGTGCCAGCAGCTTGGGCAATCAGCCCCAGCATTTT. The genes are TRBV7-9 and TRBJ1-5; no clear D gene. The V gene lost 3 bases and the J gene lost 2 bases, with 2 bases spanning the gap. The CDR3 is 12 residues long. Germline CDR1 is SEHNR and CDR2 is FQNEAQ (reference sequence).

This sequence joins TRBV2 and TRBJ2-5; 7 bases map to TRBD2. From germline, CDR1 is SNHLY and CDR2 FYNNEI. The CDR3 has 14 residues. Unmatched junction bases numbered 10, after V lost 7 bases and J lost 5 bases. CDR3 amino acids: CASISSGEVETQYF. CDR3 bases: TGTGCCAGCATCTCGAGCGGGGAAGTGGAGACCCAGTACTTC.

As DNA, the CDR3 is TGTGCCAGCAACCTACGGGGGGGGACCGAGGGCCCGAACACTGAAGCTTTCTTT. Amino acid sequence: CASNLRGGTEGPNTEAFF. The chain carries TRBV7-9 and TRBJ1-1; D possibly corresponds to TRBD1 (5 bases). CDR3 length equals 18 residues. V lost 7 bases and J lost 1, with 25 bases in between. Germline-derived CDR1 and CDR2 are SEHNR and FQNEAQ (reference sequence).

The chain uses TRBV29-1 and TRBJ2-7; no clear D gene. The V gene lost 7 bases and the J gene lost 0 bases, with 10 bases spanning the gap. Germline CDR1 reads SQVTM; CDR2 reads ANQGSEA. There are 12 residues in the CDR3. The CDR3, as DNA: TGCAGCGGCCGATCGGACTCCTACGAGCAGTACTTC. It is translated as CSGRSDSYEQYF.

V usage is TRBV2 and J usage is TRBJ2-2, with D perhaps TRBD1 or TRBD2 (6 bases each). V lost 7 bases and J 6 bases, leaving 12 bases between the germline ends. CDR3 length: 13 amino acids. Germline CDR1 and CDR2: SNHLY and FYNNEI. The CDR3 sequence is CASNTGASGELFF. The CDR3 nucleotides read TGTGCCAGCAATACGGGGGCGTCCGGGGAGCTGTTTTTT.

This chain connects TRBV28 to TRBJ1-5; tentative D call: TRBD1 (5 bases). Germline V gene data show CDR1 as MDHEN and CDR2 as SYDVKM. The V end was cut by 3 bases, the J end by 4 bases, with 19 bases between. CDR3 length: 17 amino acids. The CDR3 protein is CASSFRPMRRGNQPQHF. Written as DNA, the CDR3 is TGTGCCAGCAGTTTCCGGCCTATGAGGAGGGGAAATCAGCCCCAGCATTTT.

The rearrangement uses TRBV27 and TRBJ2-1; the match to TRBD1 covers 11 bases. The CDR3 contains 15 residues. After removal of 3 bases from V and 4 bases from J, the junction contained 2 bases not matched to a gene. CDR1 MNHEY and CDR2 SMNVEV come from the germline V gene (reference sequence). The CDR3 here is CASSFGTGGYNEQFF. The CDR3, as DNA: TGTGCCAGCAGTTTTGGGACAGGGGGTTACAATGAGCAGTTCTTC.

The CDR3 is CASRFTGRRINQPQHF. The CDR3 coding sequence is TGTGCAAGTCGCTTCACAGGACGGAGGATCAATCAGCCCCAGCATTTT. This chain links TRBV12-2 with TRBJ1-5. TRBV12-2 is tagged as a pseudogene. The CDR3 spans 16 residues.

The chain carries TRBV6-5 and TRBJ2-3; D not certain. Trimming shortened V by 7 bases and J by 0 bases, and 8 bases separated the two germline ends. Germline V gene data show CDR1 as MNHEY and CDR2 as SVGAGI. The CDR3 runs to 13 residues. The CDR3 DNA is TGTGCCAGCACAAATAGGAGCACAGATACGCAGTATTTT. It encodes CASTNRSTDTQYF.

The V gene is TRBV5-1, the J gene TRBJ2-3; 8 nucleotides match TRBD2. The CDR3 totals 16 residues. With V trimmed by 0 bases and J by 5 bases, 8 bases remained unmatched. CDR1 is SGHRS, CDR2 YFSETQ, per germline. Here the CDR3 reads CASSLALREVLDTQYF. The CDR3 DNA sequence: TGCGCCAGCAGCTTGGCTTTGCGGGAGGTTTTAGATACGCAGTATTTT. Drawing the rest from reference TRBV5-1 and TRBJ2-3, the complete variable domain is KAGVTQTPRYLIKTRGQQVTLSCSPISGHRSVSWYQQTPGQGLQFLFEYFSETQRNKGNFPGRFSGRQFSNSRSEMNVSTLELGDSALYLCASSLALREVLDTQYFGPGTRLTVL.

J is TRBJ2-5 and V is TRBV15; 10 nucleotides match TRBD1. Per the germline V gene, CDR1 is LNHNV and CDR2 is YYDKDF (reference sequence). Germline trimming cut 3 bases from V and 2 bases from J; bases unmatched to any gene: 3. CDR3 size: 15 residues. CDR3 in DNA: TGTGCCACCAGCAGGCCGGGACAGGGGCAAGAGACCCAGTACTTC. Its protein product is CATSRPGQGQETQYF. The whole variable domain, filled in from reference TRBV15 and TRBJ2-5, reads DAMVIQNPRYQVTQFGKPVTLSCSQTLNHNVMYWYQQKSSQAPKLLFHYYDKDFNNEADTPDNFQSRRPNTSFCFLDIRSPGLGDTAMYLCATSRPGQGQETQYFGPGTRLLVL.

The rearrangement uses TRBV19 and TRBJ1-2; 8 bases fit TRBD1. V gave up 5 bases and J gave up 8 bases; unmatched junction bases: 4. The CDR3 has 12 amino acids. The germline V gene encodes CDR1 LNHDA and CDR2 SQIVND (reference sequence). CDR3: CASSQGARGYTF. DNA of the CDR3: TGTGCCAGTAGTCAGGGGGCGCGGGGCTACACCTTC. The full variable domain, rest sourced from reference TRBV19 and TRBJ1-2, is DGGITQSPKYLFRKEGQNVTLSCEQNLNHDAMYWYRQDPGQGLRLIYYSQIVNDFQKGDIAEGYSVSREKKESFPLTVTSAQKNPTAFYLCASSQGARGYTFGSGTRLTVV.

This clone appeared once. The chain couples TRBV4-1 to TRBJ1-2; D perhaps matches TRBD1 (6 bases). Trimming removed 6 bases from V and 8 bases from J, with 16 bases in between. CDR3 length equals 13 residues. Germline V CDR1 and CDR2: MGHRA, YSYEKL. The CDR3 protein is CASSQTGLWGYTF. As DNA, the CDR3 is TGCGCCAGCAGTCAGACAGGTTTGTGGGGCTACACCTTC.

This clone was seen just once. The chain employs TRBV7-9 and TRBJ2-7; D gene uncertain. Per the germline V gene, CDR1 is SEHNR and CDR2 is FQNEAQ (reference sequence). The length of the CDR3 is 15 residues. V dropped 1 base and J dropped 1 base, with 11 bases sitting between them. The CDR3 here is CASSLGSGPSYEQYF. In DNA, the CDR3 is TGTGCCAGCAGCTTAGGTTCAGGCCCTTCCTACGAGCAGTACTTC.

The rearrangement joins TRBV27 to TRBJ1-2; D is unresolved. From germline, CDR1 is MNHEY and CDR2 SMNVEV (reference sequence). Trimming removed 6 bases from V and 4 bases from J, with 9 bases in between. This CDR3 is built from 12 residues. The CDR3: CASRSGSYGYTF. CDR3 DNA sequence: TGTGCCAGCAGATCGGGGTCCTATGGCTACACCTTC.

In its sample, this clone was seen once. This rearrangement joins TRBV9 to TRBJ2-1; 9 bases fit TRBD2. Trimming cost V 3 bases and J 6 bases; bases outside gene matches: 4. This CDR3 is 14 amino acids long. From germline, CDR1 is SGDLS and CDR2 YYNGEE. The CDR3: CASSASGVGNEQFF. CDR3 DNA sequence: TGTGCCAGCAGCGCTAGCGGGGTTGGCAATGAGCAGTTCTTC.

The count of this clone is one. The genes are TRBV6-5 and TRBJ2-7; D might be TRBD2 (6 bases). With 4 bases removed from V and 2 bases from J, the gap between germline ends came to 12 bases. Germline V gene data show CDR1 as MNHEY and CDR2 as SVGAGI. The CDR3 totals 14 residues. In nucleotides, the CDR3 is TGTGCCAGCAGTTCCGAAACGGGAGCCTACGAGCAGTACTTC. Protein: CASSSETGAYEQYF.

This chain joins TRBV5-1 and TRBJ2-5; 15 positions match TRBD2. With V trimmed by 1 base and J by 5 bases, 12 bases remained unmatched. The CDR3 has 19 amino acids. Per the germline V gene, CDR1 is SGHRS and CDR2 is YFSETQ. The CDR3 nucleotides read TGCGCCAGCAGCTTGTTTTTTGGACTAGCGGGAGGGCCCAAGGAGACCCAGTACTTC. It codes for CASSLFFGLAGGPKETQYF.

Comment on this clone: Other DNA sequences from this sample encode an identical CDR3 as well. This chain links TRBV18 with TRBJ2-7, with 10 bases fitting TRBD2. The CDR3 has 14 amino acids. V shed 1 base and J 3 bases; nucleotides not matched to a gene: 0. Germline CDR1 and CDR2: KGHSH and LQKENI. As DNA, the CDR3 is TGTGCCAGCTCACCACAGCGGGAGGGCTACGAGCAGTACTTC. This codes for CASSPQREGYEQYF.

The V gene is TRBV4-1, the J gene TRBJ1-5; D may be TRBD1 (6 bases). V was trimmed by 5 bases and J by 0 bases, leaving 14 bases between them. Germline V gives CDR1 MGHRA, CDR2 YSYEKL. This CDR3 is built from 16 residues. CDR3 loop: CASSLGQTYSNQPQHF. CDR3 DNA: TGCGCCAGCAGCTTAGGACAGACTTATAGCAATCAGCCCCAGCATTTT.

The chain uses TRBV28 and TRBJ1-5; possibly TRBD1 for D (5 bases). Trimming removed 6 bases at V and 3 bases at J, with 15 bases between. CDR3 size: 15 residues. Germline CDR1 MDHEN, CDR2 SYDVKM. The CDR3 loop reads CASRDNTGNNQPQHF. The CDR3 region has the DNA TGTGCCAGCAGGGATAATACAGGAAACAATCAGCCCCAGCATTTT.

The chain carries TRBV27 and TRBJ1-1; D possibly corresponds to TRBD1 (5 bases). The CDR3 spans 16 residues. Trimming took 2 bases from V and 0 from J, leaving 13 bases between them. Germline assignment: CDR1 MNHEY and CDR2 SMNVEV (reference sequence). The CDR3 loop reads CASSLTWGEMNTEAFF. DNA for the CDR3: TGTGCCAGCAGTTTAACCTGGGGGGAAATGAACACTGAAGCTTTCTTT.

The V gene is TRBV7-9, the J gene TRBJ2-5, with TRBD2 identical over 9 bases. The CDR3 spans 16 residues. The germline CDR1 and CDR2 sequences are SEHNR and FQNEAQ (reference sequence). After removal of 5 bases from V and 3 bases from J, the junction contained 10 bases not matched to a gene. CDR3 nucleotide sequence: TGTGCCAGCAGCCCCAGAGGCCTAGCGGGAAAAGAGACCCAGTACTTC. Translated: CASSPRGLAGKETQYF.

The chain carries TRBV30 and TRBJ1-2; 11 nucleotides agree with TRBD1. Unmatched junction bases numbered 9, after V lost 4 bases and J lost 8 bases. This CDR3 is built from 14 residues. Looked up from germline, CDR1 is GTSNPN and CDR2 is SVGIG (reference sequence). CDR3 nucleotides: TGTGCCTGGACGGGACAGGGGGGAATAAGCGGCTACACCTTC. Protein product: CAWTGQGGISGYTF.

The rearrangement uses TRBV4-2 and TRBJ2-7; 8 nucleotides line up with TRBD2. Unmatched junction bases numbered 8, after V lost 3 bases and J lost 4 bases. Germline V gene lookup returns CDR1 LGHNA and CDR2 YNFKEQ. The CDR3 runs to 15 residues. The CDR3: CASSHRAGVFYEQYF. The CDR3, as DNA: TGTGCCAGCAGCCACCGAGCGGGAGTTTTTTACGAGCAGTACTTC.

V and J are TRBV19 and TRBJ1-1; D gene uncertain. The germline V gene has CDR1 LNHDA and CDR2 SQIVND (reference sequence). The CDR3 runs to 13 residues. Trimming took 4 bases from V and 10 from J, leaving 16 bases between them. CDR3 in amino acids: CASSTPRPGIAFF. The CDR3 coding sequence is TGTGCCAGTAGTACCCCGAGGCCTGGGATAGCTTTCTTT.

The chain links TRBV5-4 to TRBJ2-5; D perhaps matches TRBD2 (6 bases). Trimming took off 6 bases at V and 2 bases at J, with 14 bases between the two ends. Germline V gives CDR1 SGHNT, CDR2 YYREEE (reference sequence). CDR3 size: 14 residues. CDR3 nucleotides: TGTGCCAGCAACGCCGGGGGTTCTCAAGAGACCCAGTACTTC. It yields the protein CASNAGGSQETQYF.

The chain has TRBV27 and TRBJ2-5, with TRBD2 matching over 10 bases. CDR3 length: 15 residues. The J segment lost 4 bases and the V segment lost 5 bases, leaving 7 bases of the junction unmatched. The germline gives CDR1 MNHEY, CDR2 SMNVEV (reference sequence). The CDR3 region is CASSPAGGVGETQYF. CDR3 nucleotide sequence: TGTGCCAGCAGTCCAGCGGGAGGGGTAGGAGAGACCCAGTACTTC.